Sequencing of this T cell receptor beta chain was carried out in a study of control samples from healthy donors and cancer patients. The CDR3 runs to 16 residues. Germline assignment: CDR1 MGHDK and CDR2 SYGVNS. Trimming removed 1 base from V and 2 bases from J; junction bases left unmatched: 4. Libraries were prepared by immunoSEQ multiplex PCR; TCRdb keeps only in-frame clonotypes and omits some of them. The sample includes approximately 9,100 clones, 75% to 95% of them seen just once. This clone was observed a single time. The sequencing input was PBMCs. The clonotype originates from a man in his 60s with colorectal cancer. This chain uses TRBV25-1 with TRBJ2-2, with 7 bases aligning to TRBD1. The CDR3: CASSEWDRPNTGELFF. The DNA of the CDR3 is TGTGCCAGCAGTGAATGGGACAGACCAAACACCGGGGAGCTGTTTTTT.